The sequence of this T cell receptor (beta chain) was determined in a study of blood T cells in healthy people across ages. The V and J ends lost 4 bases and 6 bases respectively, with 15 bases between them. Germline CDR1 DFQATT, CDR2 SNEGSKA (reference sequence). The CDR3 contains 13 residues. It was with a sample-barcoded 5' primer and a J-beta primer mix that a second PCR of roughly 6 to 12 cycles was run. TCRdb re-analysed the 5' RACE reads in MiXCR, keeping a single row per CDR3 protein. The table shows more than 900,000 distinct CDR3 sequences, with 25% occurring only once. This clonotype was seen only a few times. This sample was shared with a second study, whose subject was T cells of mothers and their children.

V is TRBV20-1 and J is TRBJ1-2, with D hard to call. The sequence came from a girl aged 2 to 10 in good health. Material: blood. CDR3 region: CSAKTGLGDGYTF. The CDR3 DNA follows: TGCAGTGCTAAGACGGGATTGGGCGATGGCTACACCTTC.